The rows below give T cell receptor beta chains drawn from one sample of a study of post-analysis software for immune sequencing data. TCRdb analysed the PCR reads with MiXCR anew, one entry per CDR3 protein. The table lists roughly 570,000 distinct CDR3 sequences, roughly 34% of them singletons, with 4.5% to 7.5% in the top ten. Sequenced input: blood. The receptors here all came from a girl younger than 18 with multiple sclerosis. CDR3s include the opening cysteine and the closing phenylalanine or tryptophan.

v_call	j_call	cdr3_aa
TRBV29-1	TRBJ1-2	CSVEITGGRGGYTF
TRBV6-6	TRBJ2-7	CASSYNRARLTYEQYF
TRBV9	TRBJ2-7	CASSSGGPPYEQYF
TRBV4-1	TRBJ1-1	CASSLLPGGGTEAFF
TRBV12-3/TRBV12-4	TRBJ1-2	CASSSSRGYTF
TRBV28	TRBJ2-5	CASSFEAVEETQYF
TRBV20-1	TRBJ2-3	CSAPELAASTDTQYF
TRBV20-1	TRBJ2-7	CSARGDVGQGYEQYF
TRBV28	TRBJ2-1	CASSLTQGTSGLDEQFF
TRBV5-1	TRBJ1-1	CATASGTSRDTEAFF
TRBV7-2	TRBJ2-7	CASSLLQGSAYEQYF
TRBV7-8	TRBJ2-7	CASSLAARGGSYEQYF
TRBV7-2	TRBJ2-4	CASSLASLDPLAKNIQYF
TRBV29-1	TRBJ2-3	CSVLVQGKTDTQYF
TRBV11-2	TRBJ2-5	CASSLTGHGETQYF
TRBV5-8	TRBJ2-7	CASSPRLAGAREQYF
TRBV28	TRBJ1-2	CASRLAGGRGYTF
TRBV20-1	TRBJ2-5	CSATARGSETQYF
TRBV19	TRBJ2-7	CASSINRAPGTNEQYF
TRBV15	TRBJ2-5	CATSRDLAVQETQYF
TRBV20-1	TRBJ1-5	CSATGGGQPQHF
TRBV14	TRBJ2-3	CASSQDRGPLDTQYF
TRBV13	TRBJ2-1	CASTPGTGSYNEQFF
TRBV20-1	TRBJ2-5	CSAPGTAQETQYF
TRBV3-1	TRBJ2-5	CASSQADTETQYF
TRBV7-9	TRBJ1-1	CASSFLGQVNTEAFF
TRBV5-8	TRBJ2-7	CASSLVSGTAYEQYF
TRBV9	TRBJ1-1	CASSDQGGNTEAFF
TRBV3-1	TRBJ1-6	CASSQTEGSSPLHF
TRBV12-3/TRBV12-4	TRBJ1-5	CASSPQRTGGNQPQHF
TRBV5-1	TRBJ2-7	CASSPDGPYEQYF
TRBV29-1	TRBJ2-3	CSVGKGQDTQYF
TRBV29-1	TRBJ1-2	CSVRQGRDYGYTF
TRBV5-1	TRBJ2-5	CASSLTGGQGGETQYF
TRBV28	TRBJ2-3	CASNTDSYTDTQYF
TRBV2	TRBJ1-2	CASSAGIRSYGYTF
TRBV6-6	TRBJ2-3	CAADIRGAATDTQYF
TRBV29-1	TRBJ2-3	CSARQSSTDTQYF
TRBV18	TRBJ1-5	CASSPGQGVDQPQHF
TRBV7-9	TRBJ2-5	CASSSLWGDKTQYF
TRBV19	TRBJ2-7	CASRTGGSSYEQYF
TRBV7-2	TRBJ1-2	CASTLGGGRDYGYTF
TRBV28	TRBJ1-2	CASSSLLRTGWYTF
TRBV20-1	TRBJ1-5	CSAPGGPQVDQPQHF
TRBV19	TRBJ1-2	CASSRVEGYGYTF
TRBV5-1	TRBJ1-6	CASSLETGQRNSPLHF
TRBV27	TRBJ1-1	CASSRTGRGYEAFF
TRBV5-1	-	CASTFVGSETQYF
TRBV6-6	TRBJ1-4	CASSYSGAQYEKLFF
TRBV12-3/TRBV12-4	TRBJ2-7	CASRGTGSEQYF